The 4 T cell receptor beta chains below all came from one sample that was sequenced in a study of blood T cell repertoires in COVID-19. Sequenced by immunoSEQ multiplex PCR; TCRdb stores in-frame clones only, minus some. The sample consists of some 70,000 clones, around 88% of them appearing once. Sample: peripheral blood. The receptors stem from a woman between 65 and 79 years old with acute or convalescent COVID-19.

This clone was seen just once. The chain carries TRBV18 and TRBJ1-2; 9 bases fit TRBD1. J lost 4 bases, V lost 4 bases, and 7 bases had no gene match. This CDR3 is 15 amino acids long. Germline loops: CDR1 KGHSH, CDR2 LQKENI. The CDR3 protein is CASSLETGGSYGYTF. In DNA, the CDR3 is TGTGCCAGCTCACTCGAAACAGGGGGCTCCTATGGCTACACCTTC.

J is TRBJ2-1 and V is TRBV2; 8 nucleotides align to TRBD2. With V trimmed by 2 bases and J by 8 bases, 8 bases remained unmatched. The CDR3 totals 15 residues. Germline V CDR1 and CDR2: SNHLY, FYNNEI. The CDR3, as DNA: TGTGCCAGCAGTGAAAGGACTAGCCCGTGGGATGAGCAGTTCTTC. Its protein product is CASSERTSPWDEQFF.

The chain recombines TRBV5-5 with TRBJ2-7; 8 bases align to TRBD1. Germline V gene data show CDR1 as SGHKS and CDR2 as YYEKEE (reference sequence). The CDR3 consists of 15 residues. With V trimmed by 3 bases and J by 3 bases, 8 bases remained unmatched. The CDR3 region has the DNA TGTGCCAGCAGCTCGGGACAGGCCAGCTACTACGAGCAGTACTTC. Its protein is CASSSGQASYYEQYF.

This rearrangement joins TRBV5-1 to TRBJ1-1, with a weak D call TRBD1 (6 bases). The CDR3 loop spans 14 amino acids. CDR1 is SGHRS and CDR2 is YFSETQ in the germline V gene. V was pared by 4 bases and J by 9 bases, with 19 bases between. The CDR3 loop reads CASSVETGTGKAFF. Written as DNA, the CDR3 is TGCGCCAGCAGCGTGGAGACCGGAACAGGGAAAGCTTTCTTT. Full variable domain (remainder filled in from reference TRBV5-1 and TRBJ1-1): KAGVTQTPRYLIKTRGQQVTLSCSPISGHRSVSWYQQTPGQGLQFLFEYFSETQRNKGNFPGRFSGRQFSNSRSEMNVSTLELGDSALYLCASSVETGTGKAFFGQGTRLTVV.